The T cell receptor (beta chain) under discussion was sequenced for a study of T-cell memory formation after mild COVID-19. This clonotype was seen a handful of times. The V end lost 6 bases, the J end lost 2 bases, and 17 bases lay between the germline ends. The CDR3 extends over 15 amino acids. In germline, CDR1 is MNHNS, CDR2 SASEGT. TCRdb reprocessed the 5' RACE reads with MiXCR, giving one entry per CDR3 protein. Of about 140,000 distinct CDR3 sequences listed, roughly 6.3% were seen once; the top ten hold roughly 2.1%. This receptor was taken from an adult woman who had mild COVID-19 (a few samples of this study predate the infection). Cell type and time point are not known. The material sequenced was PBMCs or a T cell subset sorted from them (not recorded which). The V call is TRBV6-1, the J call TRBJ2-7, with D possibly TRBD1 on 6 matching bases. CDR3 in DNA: TGTGCCAGCAGACAAACAACAGGGACCCCCTACGAGCAGTACTTC. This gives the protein CASRQTTGTPYEQYF.